The 15 T cell receptor beta chains below all came from one sample that was sequenced in a study of follicular helper T cells after annual influenza vaccination. Only in-frame clones appear in the TCRdb table, and some are missing; sequencing was by immunoSEQ multiplex PCR. This table has about 12,000 clones, 80% appearing once. The time point denotes: 2015-2016 season, pre-vaccination. The specimen was CXCR5+ CD38- circulating T follicular helper cells from blood, collected on the day of influenza vaccination. Subset reported: circulating Tfh, non-naive CD4+CXCR5+PD-1+ (ICOS+CD38+ or ICOS-CD38-). The receptors stem from an adult who received the influenza vaccine.

This chain joins TRBV7-8 and TRBJ1-4, with D perhaps matching TRBD1 (5 bases). Between the trimmed V and J ends, which lost 5 bases and 3 bases, there was a span of 16 bases. CDR1 SGHVS and CDR2 FQNEAQ come from the germline V gene. The CDR3 length is 16 residues. The CDR3 sequence is CASSQWGTGANEKLFF. DNA of the CDR3: TGTGCCAGCAGCCAATGGGGGACGGGGGCTAATGAAAAACTGTTTTTT.

The J gene is TRBJ1-5, the V gene TRBV5-1, with a tentative D call TRBD1 (5 bases). CDR3 length: 13 residues. Germline CDR1 reads SGHRS; CDR2 reads YFSETQ. Trimming removed 4 bases from V and 7 bases from J, with 12 bases in between. The CDR3 sequence: CASSLGTGQPQHF. In nucleotides, the CDR3 is TGCGCCAGCAGCCTCGGGACGGGACAGCCCCAGCATTTT. The variable domain in full, with the rest retrieved from reference TRBV5-1 and TRBJ1-5, is KAGVTQTPRYLIKTRGQQVTLSCSPISGHRSVSWYQQTPGQGLQFLFEYFSETQRNKGNFPGRFSGRQFSNSRSEMNVSTLELGDSALYLCASSLGTGQPQHFGDGTRLSIL.

The table lists this clone with a count of one. The J gene is TRBJ2-2, the V gene TRBV7-6; 7 bases map to TRBD1. This CDR3 has 14 residues. J gave up 4 bases and V 6 bases, and 5 bases lay outside the gene matches. Looked up from germline, CDR1 is SGHVS and CDR2 is FNYEAQ. The CDR3 region is CASRGTVSTGELFF. The CDR3 DNA reads TGTGCCAGCAGAGGGACAGTTAGCACCGGGGAGCTGTTTTTT.

This clone was counted a single time. The chain has TRBV6-6 and TRBJ2-5; D is possibly TRBD1 (5 bases). This CDR3 has 15 residues. Germline loops: CDR1 MNHNY, CDR2 SVGAGI (reference sequence). V was clipped by 1 base and J by 5 bases, with 14 bases between them. CDR3 protein: CASSYLGDGAETQYF. The CDR3 DNA sequence: TGTGCCAGCAGTTACTTAGGGGATGGGGCGGAGACCCAGTACTTC.

The chain joins TRBV6-5 to TRBJ2-3; 7 bases line up with TRBD1. The CDR3 totals 13 residues. With V trimmed by 4 bases and J by 4 bases, 2 bases remained unmatched. Germline lookup yields CDR1 MNHEY and CDR2 SVGAGI. CDR3 bases: TGTGCCAGCAGTTCCCAGGGGGCAGATACGCAGTATTTT. Its translation: CASSSQGADTQYF.

V and J are TRBV5-4 and TRBJ2-7; perhaps TRBD2 as D (7 bases). Per the germline V gene, CDR1 is SGHNT and CDR2 is YYREEE (reference sequence). The CDR3 runs to 13 residues. The ends were cut back, 0 bases at V and 6 bases at J, with 10 bases in the middle. The CDR3 spells CASSLARGGEQYF. The CDR3 DNA follows: TGTGCCAGCAGCTTGGCTAGGGGGGGCGAGCAGTACTTC.

This clone was picked up one time. J is TRBJ2-2 and V is TRBV2, with a possible D match to TRBD1 (5 bases). Trimming took 5 bases from V and 1 from J, leaving 11 bases between them. This CDR3 is 15 amino acids long. Germline V gene data show CDR1 as SNHLY and CDR2 as FYNNEI. The CDR3 DNA sequence: TGTGCCAGCAGTAGACGACAGCAGAACACCGGGGAGCTGTTTTTT. Translating it yields CASSRRQQNTGELFF.

The V gene is TRBV11-2, the J gene TRBJ2-1; D ambiguous. V was clipped by 2 bases and J by 10 bases, with 6 bases between them. Germline-derived CDR1 and CDR2 are SGHAT and FQNNGV. The CDR3 is 11 amino acids. CDR3 nucleotides: TGTGCCAGCAGCTTAACAGTGGAGCAGTTCTTC. Translating it yields CASSLTVEQFF.

The gene calls are TRBV5-4 and TRBJ2-1; 9 positions agree with TRBD2. Germline CDR1 SGHNT, CDR2 YYREEE (reference sequence). Unmatched junction bases numbered 5, after V lost 4 bases and J lost 0 bases. The CDR3 consists of 16 residues. DNA of the CDR3: TGTGCCAGCAGCAGGACTAGCGCCGGCTCCTACAATGAGCAGTTCTTC. This sequence encodes CASSRTSAGSYNEQFF. The whole variable domain, remainder taken from reference TRBV5-4 and TRBJ2-1, is ETGVTQSPTHLIKTRGQQVTLRCSSQSGHNTVSWYQQALGQGPQFIFQYYREEENGRGNFPPRFSGLQFPNYSSELNVNALELDDSALYLCASSRTSAGSYNEQFFGPGTRLTVL.

This clone was observed once. This chain joins TRBV19 and TRBJ2-1, with 10 bases lining up with TRBD2. V was clipped by 2 bases and J by 8 bases; unmatched bases: 6. CDR1 and CDR2 (germline): LNHDA, SQIVND (reference sequence). The CDR3 extends over 15 amino acids. For the CDR3, the DNA is TGTGCCAGTAGTATACGGACTAGCGGTGACTATGAGCAGTTCTTC. Translation gives CASSIRTSGDYEQFF. The full variable domain, completed using reference TRBV19 and TRBJ2-1, is DGGITQSPKYLFRKEGQNVTLSCEQNLNHDAMYWYRQDPGQGLRLIYYSQIVNDFQKGDIAEGYSVSREKKESFPLTVTSAQKNPTAFYLCASSIRTSGDYEQFFGPGTRLTVL.

The chain has TRBV5-1 and TRBJ2-5; D possibly uses TRBD1 or TRBD2 (5 bases each). The V and J ends lost 3 bases and 5 bases respectively, with 14 bases between them. The CDR3 spans 14 residues. CDR1 is SGHRS, CDR2 YFSETQ, per germline. The CDR3 spells CASSSTGTSETQYF. The CDR3 nucleotides are TGCGCCAGCAGCTCAACCGGGACGTCCGAGACCCAGTACTTC.

The rearrangement uses TRBV5-5 and TRBJ1-2; TRBD1 aligns across 7 bases. V shed 4 bases and J 4 bases; nucleotides not matched to a gene: 10. Looked up from germline, CDR1 is SGHKS and CDR2 is YYEKEE (reference sequence). The CDR3 totals 15 residues. In nucleotides, the CDR3 is TGTGCCAGCAGCCTGTCAGGGGGATCACTCTATGGCTACACCTTC. Its translation is CASSLSGGSLYGYTF.

V gene TRBV4-2 combines with J gene TRBJ2-7; 7 nucleotides line up with TRBD1. Germline trimming cut 4 bases from V and 3 bases from J; bases unmatched to any gene: 3. The CDR3 is 13 residues long. Per germline, CDR1 LGHNA and CDR2 YNFKEQ. The CDR3 DNA sequence: TGTGCCAGCAGCCGCAGGGACAGCTACGAGCAGTACTTC. Translating gives CASSRRDSYEQYF.

The chain combines TRBV5-6 with TRBJ2-1; D gene ambiguous. The V gene lost 0 bases and the J gene lost 11 bases, with 12 bases spanning the gap. The CDR3 is made up of 13 amino acids. Germline CDR1 is SGHDT and CDR2 is YYEEEE. The CDR3 sequence: CASSLVTDVKQFF. CDR3 nucleotide sequence: TGTGCCAGCAGCTTGGTAACCGACGTGAAGCAGTTCTTC.

The rearrangement uses TRBV4-1 and TRBJ2-3, with 10 bases that match TRBD2. The CDR3 spans 17 residues. Germline V CDR1 and CDR2: MGHRA, YSYEKL. V was pared by 2 bases and J by 2 bases, with 7 bases of the junction left unmatched. CDR3 sequence: CASSQSSLAGDTDTQYF. Written as DNA, the CDR3 is TGCGCCAGCAGCCAATCGAGCCTAGCGGGGGACACAGATACGCAGTATTTT.